The 13 T cell receptor beta chains reported below all come from one sample, sequenced in a study of blood T cell repertoires in COVID-19. The table came from immunoSEQ multiplex PCR; TCRdb's copy has only in-frame clones and leaves some out. This sample has about 26,000 clones, with 92% found just once. The sequencing sample was made of peripheral blood. All receptors come from a human donor in a cohort sampled during active COVID-19.

The chain joins TRBV5-4 to TRBJ2-7; 7 bases align to TRBD2. V gave up 4 bases and J gave up 4 bases; unmatched junction bases: 5. This CDR3 spans 13 amino acids. The V gene's germline CDR1 is SGHNT and CDR2 YYREEE (reference sequence). DNA of the CDR3: TGTGCCAGCAGCAACCCCGGGGGGTACGAGCAGTACTTC. Protein sequence: CASSNPGGYEQYF.

The genes are TRBV9 and TRBJ2-7; the D gene is possibly TRBD2 (6 bases). CDR3 length: 13 amino acids. V was shortened by 2 bases and J by 6 bases, with 12 bases between the two germline ends. Germline V CDR1 and CDR2: SGDLS, YYNGEE. In DNA, the CDR3 is TGTGCCAGCAGCGTGGGACTGCAAAGCGAGCAGTACTTC. Translated: CASSVGLQSEQYF.

This clone was seen only once. The V gene is TRBV29-1, the J gene TRBJ2-5; 8 bases are a match to TRBD2. The CDR3 sequence is 13 residues long. With 3 bases clipped from V and 4 bases from J, the junction kept 4 bases outside the gene matches. Germline lookup yields CDR1 SQVTM and CDR2 ANQGSEA. The CDR3 DNA reads TGCAGCGTTGAGGCGGGGGGATCAGAGACCCAGTACTTC. Translation gives CSVEAGGSETQYF. The full variable domain, rest sourced from reference TRBV29-1 and TRBJ2-5, is SAVISQKPSRDICQRGTSLTIQCQVDSQVTMMFWYRQQPGQSLTLIATANQGSEATYESGFVIDKFPISRPNLTFSTLTVSNMSPEDSSIYLCSVEAGGSETQYFGPGTRLLVL.

The chain employs TRBV18 and TRBJ2-7, with 8 nucleotides matching TRBD2. J gave up 5 bases and V 2 bases, and 2 bases lay outside the gene matches. Germline V gene lookup returns CDR1 KGHSH and CDR2 LQKENI. The CDR3 runs to 13 residues. The CDR3 DNA follows: TGTGCCAGCTCACCAGCGGGGGGTCACGAGCAGTACGTC. This codes for CASSPAGGHEQYV.

The V gene is TRBV9, the J gene TRBJ1-6; 7 bases are shared with TRBD1. V shed 0 bases, J shed 0 bases, and the junction held 3 bases outside the gene matches. Looked up from germline, CDR1 is SGDLS and CDR2 is YYNGEE. The CDR3 is made up of 17 amino acids. The CDR3 spells CASSVGQGSSYNSPLHF. Written as DNA, the CDR3 is TGTGCCAGCAGCGTAGGACAGGGAAGCTCCTATAATTCACCCCTCCACTTT.

V and J are TRBV12-3 or TRBV12-4 and TRBJ1-5; no clear D gene. This CDR3 is 11 amino acids long. Trimming took off 3 bases at V and 6 bases at J, with 3 bases between the two ends. Written as DNA, the CDR3 is TGTGCCAGCAGTTTCGGTCAGCCCCAGCATTTT. Protein product: CASSFGQPQHF.

The genes are TRBV19 and TRBJ2-2; weak D call: TRBD2 (6 bases). Between the trimmed V and J ends, which lost 4 bases and 3 bases, there was a span of 12 bases. CDR3 length equals 15 residues. CDR1 is LNHDA and CDR2 is SQIVND in the germline V gene (reference sequence). DNA of the CDR3: TGTGCCAGTAGTAGCGGGGACGGCCACACCGGGGAGCTGTTTTTT. It translates to CASSSGDGHTGELFF.

J is TRBJ2-6 and V is TRBV24-1; D is possibly TRBD2 (6 bases). CDR1 is KGHDR, CDR2 SFDVKD, per germline. The CDR3 sequence is 17 residues long. Trimming left V 5 bases short and J 0 bases short, with 13 bases between. Here the CDR3 reads CATSAGRGNSGANVLTF. In DNA form, the CDR3 reads TGTGCCACCAGTGCGGGACGCGGGAACTCTGGGGCCAACGTCCTGACTTTC.

This chain connects TRBV7-6 to TRBJ1-2, with 8 bases identical to TRBD1. The CDR3 length is 15 residues. The V segment lost 5 bases and the J segment 7 bases; nucleotides outside the gene matches: 12. Germline lookup yields CDR1 SGHVS and CDR2 FNYEAQ. Written as DNA, the CDR3 is TGTGCCAGCAGCGGATCTGACAGGGGATATGGTGGCTACACCTTC. Residues: CASSGSDRGYGGYTF.

V and J are TRBV6-5 and TRBJ2-5; 10 nucleotides agree with TRBD2. The length of the CDR3 is 16 residues. From germline, CDR1 is MNHEY and CDR2 SVGAGI. The ends lost 4 bases at V and 7 bases at J; junction bases unmatched: 12. CDR3 nucleotides: TGTGCCAGCAGTTCCCCGTGGAGCGGGGGGGCCAGGACCCAGTACTTC. Amino acid sequence: CASSSPWSGGARTQYF.

The chain uses TRBV5-1 and TRBJ1-2; 7 nucleotides line up with TRBD1. CDR3 length: 13 amino acids. The germline CDR1 and CDR2 sequences are SGHRS and YFSETQ. J was trimmed by 4 bases and V by 6 bases; bases with no gene match: 6. The CDR3 loop reads CASTQGQSYGYTF. CDR3 sequence (DNA): TGCGCCAGCACCCAGGGACAGTCCTATGGCTACACCTTC.

V gene TRBV27 combines with J gene TRBJ2-7; 10 bases map to TRBD1. V was clipped by 9 bases and J by 3 bases; unmatched bases: 8. This CDR3 has 14 residues. Germline V lookup: CDR1 MNHEY, CDR2 SMNVEV (reference sequence). CDR3 in amino acids: CASQLGQGVYEQYF. CDR3 bases: TGTGCCAGTCAACTCGGACAGGGGGTCTACGAGCAGTACTTC.

The chain recombines TRBV6-5 with TRBJ1-2; D not certain. Trimming left V 6 bases short and J 4 bases short, with 15 bases between. The CDR3 runs to 14 residues. The germline gives CDR1 MNHEY, CDR2 SVGAGI. The CDR3 coding sequence is TGTGCCAGCAGAGAGAGGGTAGTGGGCTATGGCTACACCTTC. Translating gives CASRERVVGYGYTF.